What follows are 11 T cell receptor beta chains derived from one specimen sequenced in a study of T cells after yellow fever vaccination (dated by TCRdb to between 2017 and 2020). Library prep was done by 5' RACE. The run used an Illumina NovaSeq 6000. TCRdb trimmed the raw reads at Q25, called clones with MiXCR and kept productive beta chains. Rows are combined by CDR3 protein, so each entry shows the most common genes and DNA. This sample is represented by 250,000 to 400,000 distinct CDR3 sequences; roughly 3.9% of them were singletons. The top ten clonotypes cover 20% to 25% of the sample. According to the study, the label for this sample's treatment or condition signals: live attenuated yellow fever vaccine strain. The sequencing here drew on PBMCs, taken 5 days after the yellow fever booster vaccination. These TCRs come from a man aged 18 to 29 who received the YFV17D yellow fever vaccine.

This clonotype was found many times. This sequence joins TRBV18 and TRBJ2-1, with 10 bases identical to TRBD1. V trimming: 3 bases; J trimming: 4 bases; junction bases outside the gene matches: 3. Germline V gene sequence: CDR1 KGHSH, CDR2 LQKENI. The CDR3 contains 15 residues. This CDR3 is CASSPGTGEYNEQFF. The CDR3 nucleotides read TGTGCCAGCTCACCCGGGACAGGGGAGTACAATGAGCAGTTCTTC.

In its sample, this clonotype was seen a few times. The CDR3 DNA is TGTGCCAGCAGACCCGGACTAGCGGGGGGGGACGAGCAGTTCTTC. As protein: CASRPGLAGGDEQFF. The chain carries TRBV12-3 or TRBV12-4 and TRBJ2-1, with TRBD2 matching 15 bases. J gave up 10 bases and V 6 bases, and 7 bases lay outside the gene matches. The CDR3 covers 15 residues.

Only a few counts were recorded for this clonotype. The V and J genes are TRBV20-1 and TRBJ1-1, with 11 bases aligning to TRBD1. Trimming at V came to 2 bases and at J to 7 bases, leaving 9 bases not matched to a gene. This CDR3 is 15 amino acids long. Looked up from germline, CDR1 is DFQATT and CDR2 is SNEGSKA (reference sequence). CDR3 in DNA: TGCAGTGCTAGATTTTCCGTAGGGACAGGGGGTGAAGCTTTCTTT. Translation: CSARFSVGTGGEAFF.

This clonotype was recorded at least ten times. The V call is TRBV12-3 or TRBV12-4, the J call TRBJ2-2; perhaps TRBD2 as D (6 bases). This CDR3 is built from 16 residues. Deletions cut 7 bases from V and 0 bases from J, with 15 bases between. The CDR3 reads CASTGGTFANTGELFF. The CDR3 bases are TGTGCCAGCACCGGAGGGACGTTCGCGAACACCGGGGAGCTGTTTTTT.

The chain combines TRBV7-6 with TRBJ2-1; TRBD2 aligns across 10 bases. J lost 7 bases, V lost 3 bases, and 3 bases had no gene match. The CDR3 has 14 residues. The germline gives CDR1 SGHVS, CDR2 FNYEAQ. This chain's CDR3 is CASSFSGGMNEQFF. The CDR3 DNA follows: TGTGCCAGCAGCTTTAGCGGGGGGATGAATGAGCAGTTCTTC.

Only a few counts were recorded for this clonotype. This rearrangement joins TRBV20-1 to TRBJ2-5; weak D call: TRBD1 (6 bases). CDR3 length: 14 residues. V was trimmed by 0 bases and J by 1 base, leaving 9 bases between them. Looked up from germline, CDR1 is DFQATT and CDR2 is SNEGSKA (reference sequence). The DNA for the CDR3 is TGCAGTGCTAGAGATACGACAGGCCAAGAGACCCAGTACTTC. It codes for CSARDTTGQETQYF.

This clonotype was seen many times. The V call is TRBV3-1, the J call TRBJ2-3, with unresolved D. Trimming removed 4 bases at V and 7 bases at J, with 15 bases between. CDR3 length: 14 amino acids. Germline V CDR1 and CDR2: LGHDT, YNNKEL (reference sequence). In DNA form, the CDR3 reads TGTGCCAGCAGCCGGAAGGTGGAGTCGAATACGCAGTATTTT. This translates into CASSRKVESNTQYF.

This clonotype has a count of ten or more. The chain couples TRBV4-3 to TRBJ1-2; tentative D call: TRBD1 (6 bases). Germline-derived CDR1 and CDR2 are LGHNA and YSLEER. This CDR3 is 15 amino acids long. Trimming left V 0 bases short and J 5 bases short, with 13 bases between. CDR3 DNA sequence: TGCGCCAGCAGCCAAGAAAGAACCAGGGGATATGGCTACACCTTC. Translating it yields CASSQERTRGYGYTF.

In DNA form, the CDR3 reads TGTGCCAGCAGCTTCACCCAGGGATCCGGGGAGCTGTTTTTT. It translates to CASSFTQGSGELFF. The V gene is TRBV7-2, the J gene TRBJ2-2, with D tentatively TRBD1 (5 bases). The V and J ends lost 3 bases and 6 bases respectively, with 11 bases between them. Germline lookup yields CDR1 SGHTA and CDR2 FQGNSA. The CDR3 covers 14 residues.

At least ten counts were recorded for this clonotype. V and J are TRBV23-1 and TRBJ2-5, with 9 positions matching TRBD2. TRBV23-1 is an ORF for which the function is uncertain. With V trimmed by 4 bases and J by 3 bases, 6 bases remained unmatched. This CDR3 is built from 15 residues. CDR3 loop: CASSRPSGDEETQYF. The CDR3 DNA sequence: TGCGCCAGCAGTCGGCCTAGCGGGGATGAAGAGACCCAGTACTTC.

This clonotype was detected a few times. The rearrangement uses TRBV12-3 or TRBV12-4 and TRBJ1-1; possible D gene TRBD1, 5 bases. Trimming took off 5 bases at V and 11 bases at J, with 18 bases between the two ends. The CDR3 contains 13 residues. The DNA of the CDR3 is TGTGCCAGCAGTCTCTCCCCGGGGCTGTTGGCTTTCTTT. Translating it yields CASSLSPGLLAFF.